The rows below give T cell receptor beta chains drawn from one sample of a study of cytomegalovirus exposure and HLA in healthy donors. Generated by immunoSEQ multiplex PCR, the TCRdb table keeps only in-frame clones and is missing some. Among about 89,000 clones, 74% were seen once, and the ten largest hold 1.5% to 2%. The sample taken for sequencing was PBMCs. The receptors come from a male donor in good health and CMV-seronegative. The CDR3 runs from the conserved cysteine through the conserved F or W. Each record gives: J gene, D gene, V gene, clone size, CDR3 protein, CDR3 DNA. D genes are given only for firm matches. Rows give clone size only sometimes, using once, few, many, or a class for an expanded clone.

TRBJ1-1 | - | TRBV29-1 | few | CSVELPTGFTEAFF | TGCAGCGTTGAACTCCCGACAGGTTTTACTGAAGCTTTCTTT
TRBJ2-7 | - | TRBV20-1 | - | CSAGQAREQYF | TGCAGTGCGGGTCAGGCTCGCGAGCAGTACTTC
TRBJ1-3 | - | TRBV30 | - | CAYQTDRSGNTIYF | TGTGCCTATCAGACAGACCGCTCTGGAAACACCATATATTTT
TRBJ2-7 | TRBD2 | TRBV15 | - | CATSRGATSGRIAYEQYF | TGTGCCACCAGCAGAGGAGCGACTAGCGGGAGAATCGCCTACGAGCAGTACTTC
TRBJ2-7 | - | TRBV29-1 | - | CSVEDQTAYEQYF | TGCAGCGTTGAAGATCAGACAGCCTACGAGCAGTACTTC
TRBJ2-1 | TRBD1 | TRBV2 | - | CASSTGQGKNEQFF | TGTGCCAGCAGCACGGGACAGGGGAAGAATGAGCAGTTCTTC
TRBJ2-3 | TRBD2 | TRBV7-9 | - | CASRQKLAGETDTQYF | TGTGCCAGCAGACAAAAACTAGCGGGAGAGACAGATACGCAGTATTTT
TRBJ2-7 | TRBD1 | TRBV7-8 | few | CASSTGQGASYEQYF | TGTGCCAGCAGCACGGGACAGGGGGCCTCCTACGAGCAGTACTTC
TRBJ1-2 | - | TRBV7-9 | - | CASSPRSSGLDDYGYTF | TGTGCCAGCAGCCCTAGATCTTCGGGTTTGGATGACTATGGCTACACCTTC
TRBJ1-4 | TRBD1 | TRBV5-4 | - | CASSDHQGAGYRGEKLFF | TGTGCCAGCAGCGATCATCAGGGGGCCGGTTATCGGGGTGAAAAACTGTTTTTT
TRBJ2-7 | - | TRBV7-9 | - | CATGTGPYEQYF | TGTGCCACGGGAACAGGGCCCTACGAGCAGTACTTC
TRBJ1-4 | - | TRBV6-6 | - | CASSYFGATNEKLFF | TGTGCCAGCAGTTACTTCGGGGCAACTAATGAAAAACTGTTTTTT
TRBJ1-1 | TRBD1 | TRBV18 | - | CASSPRQGRTEAFF | TGTGCCAGCTCACCGCGACAGGGACGGACTGAAGCTTTCTTT
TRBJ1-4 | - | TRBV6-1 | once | CASSEAPQGWEKLFF | TGTGCCAGCAGTGAAGCCCCCCAGGGTTGGGAAAAACTGTTTTTT
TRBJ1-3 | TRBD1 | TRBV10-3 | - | CAISATVDRGTGNTIYF | TGTGCCATCAGTGCCACGGTAGACAGGGGCACTGGAAACACCATATATTTT
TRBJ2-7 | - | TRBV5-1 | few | CASSLGTGQVDEQYF | TGCGCCAGCAGCTTAGGCACAGGGCAGGTCGACGAGCAGTACTTC
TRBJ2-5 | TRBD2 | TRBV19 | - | CASSMGLAGGLGETQYF | TGTGCCAGTTCCATGGGACTAGCGGGAGGGCTCGGAGAGACCCAGTACTTC
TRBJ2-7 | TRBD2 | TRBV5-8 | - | CASSLHLGLAAVARYEQYF | TGTGCCAGCAGCTTACATCTTGGACTAGCGGCTGTCGCCCGCTACGAGCAGTACTTC
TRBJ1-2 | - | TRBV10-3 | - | CAISEVESNYGYTF | TGTGCCATCAGTGAGGTAGAATCTAACTATGGCTACACCTTC
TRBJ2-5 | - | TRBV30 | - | CAWRGGGGGTQYF | TGTGCCTGGAGGGGAGGAGGGGGGGGGACCCAGTACTTC
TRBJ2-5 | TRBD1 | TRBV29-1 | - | CSVEDRKGTGEQETQYF | TGCAGCGTTGAAGATAGAAAAGGGACAGGCGAACAAGAGACCCAGTACTTC
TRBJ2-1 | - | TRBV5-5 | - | CASSLTGSSYNEQFF | TGTGCCAGCAGCTTGACGGGGAGCTCCTACAATGAGCAGTTCTTC
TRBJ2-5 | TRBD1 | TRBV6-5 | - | CASSLQGEVETQYF | TGTGCCAGCAGTCTACAGGGGGAGGTAGAGACCCAGTACTTC
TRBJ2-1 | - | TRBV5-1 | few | CATQAAGIYNEQFF | TGCGCTACGCAGGCTGCCGGAATCTACAATGAGCAGTTCTTC
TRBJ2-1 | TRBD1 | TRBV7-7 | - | CASSYDRGDEQFF | TGTGCTAGCAGCTACGACAGGGGCGATGAGCAGTTCTTC
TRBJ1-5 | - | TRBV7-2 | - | CASSSWGDYSNQPQHF | TGTGCCAGCAGCTCATGGGGGGACTATAGCAATCAGCCCCAGCATTTT
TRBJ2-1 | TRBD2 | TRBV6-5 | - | CASSYSAGAREQFF | TGTGCCAGCAGTTACTCAGCGGGGGCCCGAGAGCAGTTCTTC
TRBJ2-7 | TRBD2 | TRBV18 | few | CASSELGTSGSYEQYF | TGTGCCAGCTCCGAGCTCGGGACTAGCGGGAGTTACGAGCAGTACTTC
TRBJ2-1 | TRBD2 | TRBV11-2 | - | CASSRLAGGAYNEQFF | TGTGCCAGCAGCCGATTAGCGGGAGGAGCCTACAATGAGCAGTTCTTC
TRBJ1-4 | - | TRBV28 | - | CASSSRTVGDEKLFF | TGTGCCAGCAGTTCCCGGACAGTGGGGGATGAAAAACTGTTTTTT
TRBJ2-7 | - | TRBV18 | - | CASSPKTGEAYEQYF | TGTGCCAGCTCACCCAAAACAGGGGAGGCCTACGAGCAGTACTTC
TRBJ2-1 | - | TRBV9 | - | CASSARDSLYNEQFF | TGTGCCAGCAGCGCGCGGGACAGTCTCTACAATGAGCAGTTCTTC
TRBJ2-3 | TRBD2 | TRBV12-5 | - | CASGLELTSGSTDTQYF | TGTGCTAGTGGTTTGGAACTGACTAGCGGTAGCACAGATACGCAGTATTTT
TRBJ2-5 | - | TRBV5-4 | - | CASSLGGVGQETQYF | TGTGCCAGCAGCTTGGGCGGGGTGGGACAAGAGACCCAGTACTTC